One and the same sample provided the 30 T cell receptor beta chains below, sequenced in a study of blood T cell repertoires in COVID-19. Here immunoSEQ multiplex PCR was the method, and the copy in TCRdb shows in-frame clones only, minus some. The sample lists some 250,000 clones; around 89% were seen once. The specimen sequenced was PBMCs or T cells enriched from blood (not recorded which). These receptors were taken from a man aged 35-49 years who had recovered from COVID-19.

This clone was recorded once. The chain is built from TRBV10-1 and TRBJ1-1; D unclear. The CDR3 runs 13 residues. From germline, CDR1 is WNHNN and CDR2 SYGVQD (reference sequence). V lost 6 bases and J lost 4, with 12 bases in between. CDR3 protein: CASRPSGGTEAFF. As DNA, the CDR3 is TGCGCCAGCAGACCATCGGGAGGCACTGAAGCTTTCTTT.

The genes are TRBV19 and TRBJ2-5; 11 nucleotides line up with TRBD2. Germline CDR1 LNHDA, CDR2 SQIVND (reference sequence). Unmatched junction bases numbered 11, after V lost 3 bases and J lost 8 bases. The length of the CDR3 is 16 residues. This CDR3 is CASSMTVTSGEGTQYF. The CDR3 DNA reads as TGTGCCAGTAGTATGACGGTGACTAGCGGGGAAGGAACCCAGTACTTC.

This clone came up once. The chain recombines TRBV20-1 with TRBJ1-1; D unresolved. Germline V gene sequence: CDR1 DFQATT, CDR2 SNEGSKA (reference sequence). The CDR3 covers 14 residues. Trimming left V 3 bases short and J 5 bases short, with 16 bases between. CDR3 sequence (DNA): TGCAGTGCTAGTGGCAGGACGAGGGTGACTGAAGCTTTCTTT. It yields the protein CSASGRTRVTEAFF.

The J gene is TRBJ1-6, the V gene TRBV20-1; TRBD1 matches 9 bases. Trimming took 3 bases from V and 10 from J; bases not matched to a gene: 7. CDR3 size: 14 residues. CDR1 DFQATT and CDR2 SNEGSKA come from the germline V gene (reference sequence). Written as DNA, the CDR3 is TGCAGTGCTAGTGGGGACAGGGATCAATCACCCCTCCACTTT. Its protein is CSASGDRDQSPLHF.

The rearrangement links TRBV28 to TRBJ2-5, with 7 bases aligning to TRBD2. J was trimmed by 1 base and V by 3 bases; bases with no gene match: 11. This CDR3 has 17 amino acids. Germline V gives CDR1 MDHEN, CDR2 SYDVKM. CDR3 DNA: TGTGCCAGCAGTTTCTCCCTGCTAGCGGTAACCCAAGAGACCCAGTACTTC. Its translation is CASSFSLLAVTQETQYF.

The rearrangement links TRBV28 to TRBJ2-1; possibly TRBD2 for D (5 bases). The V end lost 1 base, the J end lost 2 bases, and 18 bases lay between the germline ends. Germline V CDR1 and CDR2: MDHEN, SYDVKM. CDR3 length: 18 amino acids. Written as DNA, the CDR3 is TGTGCCAGCAGTTTATTCCGGGCCACAGCGGCCACCTACAATGAGCAGTTCTTC. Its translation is CASSLFRATAATYNEQFF.

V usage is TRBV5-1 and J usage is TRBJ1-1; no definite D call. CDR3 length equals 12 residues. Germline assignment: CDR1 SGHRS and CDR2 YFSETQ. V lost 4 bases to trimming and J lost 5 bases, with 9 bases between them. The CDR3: CASSPAGTEAFF. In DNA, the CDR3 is TGCGCCAGCAGCCCCGCAGGTACTGAAGCTTTCTTT.

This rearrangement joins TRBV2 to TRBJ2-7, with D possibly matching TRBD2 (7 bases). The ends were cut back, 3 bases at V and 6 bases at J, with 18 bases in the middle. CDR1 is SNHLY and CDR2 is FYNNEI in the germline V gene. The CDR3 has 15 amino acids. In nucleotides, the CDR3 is TGTGCCAGCAGTGACCTGGGACGGGGGGCCCGCGAGCAGTACTTC. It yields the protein CASSDLGRGAREQYF.

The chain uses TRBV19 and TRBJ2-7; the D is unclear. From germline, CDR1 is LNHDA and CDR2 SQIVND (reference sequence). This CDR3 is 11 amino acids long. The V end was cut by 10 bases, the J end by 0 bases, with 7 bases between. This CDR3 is CATKSSYEQYF. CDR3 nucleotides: TGTGCCACCAAGAGCTCCTACGAGCAGTACTTC.

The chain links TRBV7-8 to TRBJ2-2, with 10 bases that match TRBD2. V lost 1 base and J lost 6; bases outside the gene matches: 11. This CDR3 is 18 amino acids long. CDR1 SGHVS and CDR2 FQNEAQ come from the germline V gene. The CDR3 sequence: CASSLELVAGGGSGELFF. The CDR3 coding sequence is TGTGCCAGCAGCTTAGAGTTGGTAGCGGGAGGAGGATCCGGGGAGCTGTTTTTT.

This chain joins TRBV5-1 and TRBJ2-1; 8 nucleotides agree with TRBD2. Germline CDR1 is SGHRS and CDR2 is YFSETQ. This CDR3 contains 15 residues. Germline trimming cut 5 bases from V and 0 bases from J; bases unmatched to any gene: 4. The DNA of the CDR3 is TGCGCCAGCAGGGTCAGCGGGGGCTCCTACAATGAGCAGTTCTTC. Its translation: CASRVSGGSYNEQFF.

CDR3 amino acids: CASSPPGEQFF. CDR3 nucleotide sequence: TGTGCCAGCAGCCCTCCGGGGGAGCAGTTCTTC. V is TRBV11-2 and J is TRBJ2-1; TRBD2 might be the D (5 bases). This CDR3 has 11 residues. CDR1 SGHAT and CDR2 FQNNGV come from the germline V gene. The germline V and J ends were trimmed by 5 bases and 10 bases, with 9 bases remaining between them.

The CDR3 DNA follows: TGTGCCAGCAGCGCCCCGAAAATAGCGGGAGGGCCGTCAGATACGCAGTATTTT. Protein: CASSAPKIAGGPSDTQYF. The V gene is TRBV7-2, the J gene TRBJ2-3; 11 bases are shared with TRBD2. There are 18 residues in the CDR3. CDR1 is SGHTA and CDR2 is FQGNSA in the germline V gene. V was clipped by 5 bases and J by 4 bases; unmatched bases: 14.

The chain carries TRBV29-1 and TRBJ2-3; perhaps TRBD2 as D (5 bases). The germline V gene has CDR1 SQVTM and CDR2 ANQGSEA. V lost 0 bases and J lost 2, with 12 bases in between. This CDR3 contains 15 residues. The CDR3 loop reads CSVEDRRNPTDTQYF. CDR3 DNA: TGCAGCGTTGAAGATCGGAGGAACCCCACAGATACGCAGTATTTT.

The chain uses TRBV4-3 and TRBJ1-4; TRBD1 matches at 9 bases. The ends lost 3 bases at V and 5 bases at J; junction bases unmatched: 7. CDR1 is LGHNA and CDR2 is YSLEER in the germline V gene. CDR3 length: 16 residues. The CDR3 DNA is TGCGCCAGCAGCCAGGGGGGGACAGGGTTAAATGAAAAACTGTTTTTT. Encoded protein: CASSQGGTGLNEKLFF.

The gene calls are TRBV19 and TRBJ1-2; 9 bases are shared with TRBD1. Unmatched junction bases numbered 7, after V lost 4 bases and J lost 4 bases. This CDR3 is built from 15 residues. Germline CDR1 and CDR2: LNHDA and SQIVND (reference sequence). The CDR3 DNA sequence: TGTGCCAGTAGTAAGGGACAGGGCTCAACCTATGGCTACACCTTC. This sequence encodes CASSKGQGSTYGYTF.

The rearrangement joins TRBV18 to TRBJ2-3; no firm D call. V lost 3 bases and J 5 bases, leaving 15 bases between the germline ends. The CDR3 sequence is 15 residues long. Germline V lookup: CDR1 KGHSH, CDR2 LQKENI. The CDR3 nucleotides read TGTGCCAGCTCACCGCTTCGAGACATTGGAGATACGCAGTATTTT. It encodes CASSPLRDIGDTQYF.

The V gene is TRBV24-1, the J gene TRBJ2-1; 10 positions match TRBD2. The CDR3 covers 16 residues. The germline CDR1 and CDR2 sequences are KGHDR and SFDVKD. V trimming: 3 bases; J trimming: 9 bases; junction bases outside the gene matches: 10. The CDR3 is CATSDPTGTSVSEQFF. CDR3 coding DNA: TGTGCCACCAGTGATCCGACCGGGACTAGCGTCAGTGAGCAGTTCTTC.

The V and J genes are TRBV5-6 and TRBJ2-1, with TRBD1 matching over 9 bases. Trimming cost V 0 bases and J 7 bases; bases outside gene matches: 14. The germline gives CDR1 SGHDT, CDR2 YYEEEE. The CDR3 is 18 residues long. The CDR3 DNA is TGTGCCAGCAGCTTGGAACGCCTGGGACAGGGCTTTTGGAATGAGCAGTTCTTC. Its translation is CASSLERLGQGFWNEQFF.

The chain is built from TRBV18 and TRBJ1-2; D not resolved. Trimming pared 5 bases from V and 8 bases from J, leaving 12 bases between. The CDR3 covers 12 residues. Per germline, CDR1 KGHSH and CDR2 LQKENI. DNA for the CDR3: TGTGCCAGCTCAATCATGAAAGCGGGCTACACCTTC. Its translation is CASSIMKAGYTF.

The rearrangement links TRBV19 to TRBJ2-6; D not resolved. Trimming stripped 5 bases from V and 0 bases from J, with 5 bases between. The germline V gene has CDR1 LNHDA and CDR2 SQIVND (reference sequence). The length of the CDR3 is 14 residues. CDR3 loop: CASSEISGANVLTF. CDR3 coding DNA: TGTGCCAGTAGTGAGATCTCTGGGGCCAACGTCCTGACTTTC.

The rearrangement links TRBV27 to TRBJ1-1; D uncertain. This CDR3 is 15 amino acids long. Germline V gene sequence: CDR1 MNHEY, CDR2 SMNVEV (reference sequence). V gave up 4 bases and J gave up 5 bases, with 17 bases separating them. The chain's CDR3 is CASSSPGSRGTEAFF. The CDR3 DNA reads TGTGCCAGCAGTTCCCCCGGAAGCCGGGGTACTGAAGCTTTCTTT.

In nucleotides, the CDR3 is TGCGCCAGCAGCTCCACAACAGGGGGGGGTCAGCCCCAGCATTTT. This gives the protein CASSSTTGGGQPQHF. The gene calls are TRBV5-1 and TRBJ1-5; 8 bases line up with TRBD1. V dropped 3 bases and J dropped 6; count of bases not matched to a gene: 8. CDR3 length: 15 residues. From germline, CDR1 is SGHRS and CDR2 YFSETQ.

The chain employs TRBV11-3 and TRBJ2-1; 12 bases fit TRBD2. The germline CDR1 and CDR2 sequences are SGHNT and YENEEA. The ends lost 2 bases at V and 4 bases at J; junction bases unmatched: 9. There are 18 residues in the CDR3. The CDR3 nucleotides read TGTGCCAGCAGCTTAAGGCTCGGACTAGCGGGGTCGTACAATGAGCAGTTCTTC. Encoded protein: CASSLRLGLAGSYNEQFF.

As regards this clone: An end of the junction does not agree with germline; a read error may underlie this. CDR3 amino acids: CASNDRATNIQYF. CDR3 bases: TGTGCCAGTAACGACAGGGCCACAAACATTCAGTACTTC. The V gene is TRBV19, the J gene TRBJ2-4; 7 bases match TRBD1. Germline lookup yields CDR1 LNHDA and CDR2 SQIVND (reference sequence). The CDR3 is 13 residues long.

The CDR3 DNA reads TGTGCCAGCTCACGGACAGGATCCCAAGAGACCCAGTACTTC. As protein: CASSRTGSQETQYF. The genes are TRBV18 and TRBJ2-5; 7 bases line up with TRBD1. The CDR3 covers 14 residues. Trimming cost V 4 bases and J 1 base; bases outside gene matches: 3. Germline CDR1 is KGHSH and CDR2 is LQKENI.

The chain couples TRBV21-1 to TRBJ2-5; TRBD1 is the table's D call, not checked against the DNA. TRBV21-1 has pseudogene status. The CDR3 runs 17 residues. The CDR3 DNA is TGTGCCAGCAGCAAAGGAACAGGCCCATCTGCTCAAGAGACCCAGTACTTC. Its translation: CASSKGTGPSAQETQYF.

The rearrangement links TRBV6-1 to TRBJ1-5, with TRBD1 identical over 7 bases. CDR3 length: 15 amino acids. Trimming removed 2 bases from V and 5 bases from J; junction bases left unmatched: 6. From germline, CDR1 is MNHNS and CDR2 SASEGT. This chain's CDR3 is CASSELDRPYQPQHF. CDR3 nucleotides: TGTGCCAGCAGTGAACTGGACAGGCCTTATCAGCCCCAGCATTTT.

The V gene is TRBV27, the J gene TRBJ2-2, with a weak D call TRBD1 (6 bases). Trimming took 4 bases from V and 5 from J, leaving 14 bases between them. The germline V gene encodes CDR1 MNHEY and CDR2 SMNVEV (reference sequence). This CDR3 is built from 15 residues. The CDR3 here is CASSSMGAGTGELFF. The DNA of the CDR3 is TGTGCCAGCAGTTCAATGGGGGCTGGTACCGGGGAGCTGTTTTTT.

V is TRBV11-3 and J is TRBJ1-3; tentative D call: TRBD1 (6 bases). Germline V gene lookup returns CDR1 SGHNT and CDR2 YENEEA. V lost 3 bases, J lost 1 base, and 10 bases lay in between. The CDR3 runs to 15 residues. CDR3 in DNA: TGTGCCAGCAGCTTCGACAGGTCGTCTGGAAACACCATATATTTT. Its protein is CASSFDRSSGNTIYF.